Shown below are 21 T cell receptor beta chains from a single sample sequenced in a study of T cells after yellow fever vaccination. From the 5' RACE reads, TCRdb called clonotypes with MiXCR, one entry per CDR3 protein. The profile shows hundreds of thousands of distinct CDR3 sequences, 18% of them singletons. The sample was PBMCs, taken before the yellow fever booster vaccination. The receptors were sampled from a man younger than 30 who received the YFV17D yellow fever vaccine.

This clonotype was seen more than once but under ten times. V usage is TRBV12-3 or TRBV12-4 and J usage is TRBJ2-3; D gene ambiguous. Trimming stripped 2 bases from V and 7 bases from J, with 10 bases between. The CDR3 length is 13 residues. This chain's CDR3 is CASSLPNTNTQYF. The CDR3 DNA follows: TGTGCCAGCAGTTTACCGAATACTAATACGCAGTATTTT.

The rearrangement links TRBV2 to TRBJ2-1; TRBD2 aligns across 12 bases. CDR1 and CDR2 (germline): SNHLY, FYNNEI. With 6 bases clipped from V and 9 bases from J, the junction kept 6 bases outside the gene matches. The CDR3 is 14 amino acids. The CDR3 bases are TGTGCCAGCAGGGGACTAGCGGGTAGGAGTGAGCAGTTCTTC. Translating gives CASRGLAGRSEQFF.

This clonotype was seen only a few times. The rearrangement uses TRBV4-2 and TRBJ2-1; TRBD2 matches at 8 bases. This CDR3 spans 14 amino acids. The germline gives CDR1 LGHNA, CDR2 YNFKEQ. J lost 8 bases, V lost 4 bases, and 7 bases had no gene match. This CDR3 is CASSPGLGVDEQFF. The CDR3 DNA follows: TGTGCCAGCAGCCCGGGACTAGGGGTCGATGAGCAGTTCTTC.

The gene calls are TRBV4-1 and TRBJ1-2; D possibly corresponds to TRBD1 (6 bases). V lost 0 bases, J lost 3 bases, and 11 bases lay in between. CDR1 is MGHRA, CDR2 YSYEKL, per germline. This CDR3 has 15 amino acids. The CDR3, as DNA: TGCGCCAGCAGCCAAGATACGGGGGCTGACTATGGCTACACCTTC. Translation: CASSQDTGADYGYTF.

The chain links TRBV27 to TRBJ1-5; D is possibly TRBD1 (5 bases). V shed 6 bases and J shed 11 bases, with 23 bases lying between them. Germline CDR1 MNHEY, CDR2 SMNVEV (reference sequence). CDR3 length: 15 amino acids. The CDR3 protein is CASRSLGGVRLAQHF. The CDR3 nucleotides read TGTGCCAGCAGGAGCCTGGGGGGGGTAAGGTTGGCCCAGCATTTT.

This clonotype was seen only once. The V call is TRBV2, the J call TRBJ2-7; D uncertain. Trimming took 6 bases from V and 0 from J, leaving 9 bases between them. The CDR3 totals 13 residues. Germline loops: CDR1 SNHLY, CDR2 FYNNEI. CDR3 residues: CASSGHLSYEQYV. The CDR3 region has the DNA TGTGCCAGCAGCGGGCACCTCTCCTACGAGCAGTACGTC.

A few counts support this clonotype. The chain joins TRBV27 to TRBJ2-7; 8 positions agree with TRBD1. This CDR3 is built from 13 residues. V trimming: 3 bases; J trimming: 7 bases; junction bases outside the gene matches: 5. Germline V gene sequence: CDR1 MNHEY, CDR2 SMNVEV (reference sequence). CDR3 protein: CASSFSGGGEQYV. The CDR3 DNA follows: TGTGCCAGCAGTTTCTCAGGGGGCGGTGAGCAGTACGTC.

The gene calls are TRBV12-3 or TRBV12-4 and TRBJ2-3; 8 nucleotides line up with TRBD2. There are 10 residues in the CDR3. Trimming removed 10 bases from V and 8 bases from J; junction bases left unmatched: 2. In DNA, the CDR3 is TGTGCCACAAGCGGGGGTACGCAGTATTTT. Protein: CATSGGTQYF.

The chain couples TRBV2 to TRBJ1-1; D is undetermined. Looked up from germline, CDR1 is SNHLY and CDR2 is FYNNEI. The CDR3 length is 15 residues. The V end lost 4 bases, the J end lost 1 base, and 13 bases lay between the germline ends. As DNA, the CDR3 is TGTGCCAGCAGTGTCATGGCAGGTTGGAACACTGAAGCTTTCTTT. This encodes CASSVMAGWNTEAFF.

The table lists this clonotype with a few counts. The rearrangement links TRBV12-3 or TRBV12-4 to TRBJ2-3; the match to TRBD2 covers 11 bases. V lost 1 base, J lost 4 bases, and 4 bases stayed unmatched. The CDR3 has 16 amino acids. This CDR3 reads CASSLGVAGGSDTQYF. The CDR3 nucleotides are TGTGCCAGCAGTTTAGGGGTAGCGGGGGGGTCAGATACGCAGTATTTT.

This clonotype has a count of ten or more. The genes are TRBV4-1 and TRBJ2-1; the match to TRBD2 covers 7 bases. This CDR3 has 19 amino acids. Germline V gene data show CDR1 as MGHRA and CDR2 as YSYEKL. With 0 bases clipped from V and 7 bases from J, the junction kept 18 bases outside the gene matches. The CDR3 DNA reads TGCGCCAGCAGCCAAGATTCGGGAGAAAGACTAGCCGGGGGTAATGAGCAGTTCTTC. Translated: CASSQDSGERLAGGNEQFF.

This clonotype was seen only a few times. The chain couples TRBV9 to TRBJ1-1, with D uncertain. The germline V gene encodes CDR1 SGDLS and CDR2 YYNGEE. Trimming removed 3 bases from V and 5 bases from J, with 11 bases in between. The CDR3 contains 13 residues. The CDR3 DNA reads TGTGCCAGCAGCGCCGGCCCTACGACTGAAGCTTTCTTT. This sequence encodes CASSAGPTTEAFF.

This chain uses TRBV5-1 with TRBJ2-5; 7 bases are shared with TRBD1. Looked up from germline, CDR1 is SGHRS and CDR2 is YFSETQ. This CDR3 has 13 amino acids. The junction had 7 bases not matched to a gene; V was cut back by 4 bases and J by 7 bases. The CDR3 reads CASSTGVAGTQYF. The CDR3, as DNA: TGCGCCAGCAGCACAGGGGTCGCGGGGACCCAGTACTTC.

This clonotype came up a few times. This chain uses TRBV25-1 with TRBJ2-7, with 9 bases identical to TRBD1. CDR3 size: 14 residues. Germline-derived CDR1 and CDR2 are MGHDK and SYGVNS. J lost 3 bases, V lost 2 bases, and 2 bases had no gene match. The CDR3 protein is CASSEGGQGYEQYF. CDR3 nucleotide sequence: TGTGCCAGCAGTGAAGGGGGACAGGGCTACGAGCAGTACTTC.

This clonotype has only a few counts. The rearrangement uses TRBV7-9 and TRBJ1-1, with D possibly being TRBD1 (6 bases). V lost 3 bases and J 5 bases, leaving 16 bases between the germline ends. CDR3 length: 15 amino acids. Germline V gene sequence: CDR1 SEHNR, CDR2 FQNEAQ (reference sequence). CDR3 nucleotide sequence: TGTGCCAGCAGCTTTAGGGGGGGCGGAGGAACTGAAGCTTTCTTT. Amino acids: CASSFRGGGGTEAFF. The variable domain in full, with the rest retrieved from reference TRBV7-9 and TRBJ1-1, is DTGVSQNPRHKITKRGQNVTFRCDPISEHNRLYWYRQTLGQGPEFLTYFQNEAQLEKSRLLSDRFSAERPKGSFSTLEIQRTEQGDSAMYLCASSFRGGGGTEAFFGQGTRLTVV.

This clonotype has just a few counts. The V call is TRBV10-3, the J call TRBJ1-2, with a tentative D call TRBD1 (5 bases). Trimming took off 8 bases at V and 7 bases at J, with 17 bases between the two ends. The CDR3 loop spans 13 amino acids. Germline CDR1 reads ENHRY; CDR2 reads SYGVKD. The CDR3 region is CAIGTGVTPGYTF. The CDR3 coding sequence is TGTGCCATCGGGACGGGAGTGACGCCTGGCTACACCTTC.

This clonotype turned up a few times. This sequence joins TRBV13 and TRBJ2-3; D is possibly TRBD1 or TRBD2 (6 bases each). Germline V gene sequence: CDR1 PRHDT, CDR2 FYEKMQ (reference sequence). Trimming left V 5 bases short and J 4 bases short, with 37 bases between. The CDR3 extends over 22 amino acids. Written as DNA, the CDR3 is TGTGCCAGCAGCCTACCCGCTGTTACGTCGCTAGGACGGGGGCCGTCTTCAGATACGCAGTATTTT. Residues: CASSLPAVTSLGRGPSSDTQYF.

This clonotype showed up just a few times. This chain joins TRBV27 and TRBJ2-4, with TRBD2 matching over 12 bases. The germline V gene encodes CDR1 MNHEY and CDR2 SMNVEV (reference sequence). Germline trimming cut 5 bases from V and 0 bases from J; bases unmatched to any gene: 8. The CDR3 has 18 residues. DNA for the CDR3: TGTGCCAGCAGTAAACTAGCGGGGGGCATAATAGCCAAAAACATTCAGTACTTC. It is translated as CASSKLAGGIIAKNIQYF.

The chain has TRBV5-5 and TRBJ2-2; no definite D call. Between the trimmed V and J ends, which lost 4 bases and 7 bases, there was a span of 32 bases. Germline V CDR1 and CDR2: SGHKS, YYEKEE (reference sequence). This CDR3 is built from 20 residues. The CDR3 spells CASSRLVGTRVVATGGELFF. The CDR3, as DNA: TGTGCCAGCAGCCGATTAGTCGGCACCCGGGTGGTCGCGACGGGCGGGGAGCTGTTTTTT.

This chain connects TRBV20-1 to TRBJ2-7; D not certain. Deletions cut 3 bases from V and 5 bases from J, with 11 bases between. The CDR3 contains 12 residues. From germline, CDR1 is DFQATT and CDR2 SNEGSKA (reference sequence). The CDR3 sequence: CSASREVDEQYF. CDR3 DNA: TGCAGTGCTAGTCGAGAGGTGGACGAGCAGTACTTC.

J is TRBJ1-1 and V is TRBV20-1; TRBD1 might be the D (6 bases). The CDR3 consists of 13 residues. The V and J ends lost 8 bases and 1 base respectively, with 14 bases between them. Per the germline V gene, CDR1 is DFQATT and CDR2 is SNEGSKA (reference sequence). The CDR3 DNA sequence: TGCAGTCCTACAGGGTTTCAGAACACTGAAGCTTTCTTT. This translates into CSPTGFQNTEAFF.